The rows below give T cell receptor beta chains drawn from one sample of a study of immune characterization of retroperitoneal liposarcoma. Using its own MiXCR run on the PCR reads, TCRdb lists one record per CDR3 protein. The sample shows 11,000 or so distinct CDR3 sequences, around half of them seen only once. Material for sequencing was tumor tissue. These receptors were obtained from a female donor with retroperitoneal liposarcoma. The CDR3 runs from the conserved cysteine through the conserved F or W.

17	TRBV6-1	TRBJ2-1	CARTSFYSGSPKNERFF
15	TRBV6-6	TRBJ2-6	CASSYWTSGANVLTF
15	TRBV6-1	TRBJ2-1	CASSEQGMVYNEQFF
15	TRBV27	TRBJ2-1	CASSLSLPNYNEQFF
16	TRBV6-6	TRBJ2-3	CASSYSTREPTDTQYF
15	TRBV7-2	NA	CASSWGLAVYYEQYF
15	TRBV27	TRBJ2-5	CASSQLAGGQETQYF
13	TRBV12-3/TRBV12-4	TRBJ1-1	CASSLVWDTEAFF
15	TRBV12-3/TRBV12-4	TRBJ2-3	CASTIDSIGTDTQYF
15	TRBV6-6	NA	CASSQLADPKETQYF
15	TRBV11-3	NA	CASSLVGGSRYEQYF
14	TRBV11-2	TRBJ2-1	CASSLMPDAYEQFF
16	TRBV6-6	TRBJ2-1	CASSYLGLAGVNEQFF
15	TRBV10-3	TRBJ2-1	CAISVLRQGTYEQFF
16	TRBV27	NA	CASSIPGRGSYNEQYF
13	TRBV6-5	TRBJ2-5	CASSRDRGETQYF
16	TRBV27	TRBJ2-1	CASSFRLAGTYNEQFF
15	TRBV6-4	TRBJ1-2	CASSRLGGSNYGYTF
16	TRBV11-2	TRBJ1-2	CASSARDSATTNGYTF
12	TRBV10-1	TRBJ1-1	CASSETNTEAFF
14	TRBV6-5	TRBJ1-2	CASSYSGSIHGYTF
15	TRBV7-8	TRBJ2-1	CASSPLRDSYNEQFF
15	TRBV6-6	TRBJ2-1	CASSYRDNYYNEQFF
17	TRBV6-4	TRBJ2-1	CASSDTGTGDPYNEQFF
13	TRBV6-1	NA	CASSRDRAYEQYF
15	TRBV6-1	TRBJ1-1	CASSASMTGGTEAFF
12	TRBV27	TRBJ2-5	CASSFVGETQYF
15	TRBV12-3/TRBV12-4	TRBJ2-2	CASSELQGQFGELFF
15	TRBV27	NA	CASSFTGEGSYEQYF
17	TRBV7-3	TRBJ2-3	CASSLTGTAKLTDTQYF
14	TRBV27	TRBJ2-1	CASSPLTPYNEQFF
20	TRBV7-6	TRBJ2-5	CASSLQPGTGTTGTQLVQYF
18	TRBV12-3/TRBV12-4	NA	CASSETQKLAGVPYEQYF
14	TRBV6-5	TRBJ1-1	CASWARGLITEAFF